This TCR beta chain was recovered during a study of response to subunit inactivated influenza vaccine. One entry per CDR3 protein, called by TCRdb with MiXCR from the RT-PCR reads. The profile shows hundreds of thousands of distinct CDR3 sequences, 9.5% to 15% of them singletons. The study, taken as a whole, reports: Each seasonal influenza vaccination, the authors suggested, recruits few new T cells.

Trimming took 3 bases from V and 2 from J; bases not matched to a gene: 5. The CDR3 has 15 amino acids. In germline, CDR1 is SGDLS, CDR2 YYNGEE. This clonotype was counted at least ten times. The antigen remains unidentified. This TCR came from a man aged 50 to 60 who received an inactivated influenza vaccine. This specimen was non-naive T cells sorted from PBMCs, taken less than 15 days before vaccination. V is TRBV9 and J is TRBJ2-7; 10 nucleotides line up with TRBD2. Written as DNA, the CDR3 is TGTGCCAGCAGCGAGGCCGGGACTAGCGCCTACGAGCAGTACTTC. This sequence encodes CASSEAGTSAYEQYF.